The next 26 T cell receptor beta chains were all read from a single sample in a study of monozygotic twins with inflammatory bowel disease. TCRdb re-called the 5' RACE reads; every CDR3 protein appears as one record, without DNA. This sample carries some 400,000 distinct CDR3 sequences, with 2.4% going to the ten biggest clones. The sample comprised blood. These receptors originate from a human donor with ulcerative colitis or Crohn's disease, or a healthy co-twin of an affected twin (not recorded which).

The rearrangement joins TRBV28 to TRBJ2-7. The CDR3 sequence is 13 residues long. CDR1 MDHEN and CDR2 SYDVKM come from the germline V gene. CDR3 loop: CASRPPSAYEQYF.

This chain connects TRBV5-4 to TRBJ2-3; TCRdb outputs TRBD2, but without DNA this stays unchecked. The germline gives CDR1 SGHNT, CDR2 YYREEE (reference sequence). CDR3 size: 15 residues. The CDR3 is CASSLRTSSTDTQYF. Filled out from reference TRBV5-4 and TRBJ2-3, the complete variable domain reads ETGVTQSPTHLIKTRGQQVTLRCSSQSGHNTVSWYQQALGQGPQFIFQYYREEENGRGNFPPRFSGLQFPNYSSELNVNALELDDSALYLCASSLRTSSTDTQYFGPGTRLTVL.

The chain joins TRBV6-2 or TRBV6-3 to TRBJ2-1; without DNA, the TCRdb call of TRBD1 cannot be checked. The germline CDR1 and CDR2 sequences are MNHEY and SVGEGT. The CDR3 consists of 16 residues. CDR3 region: CASSHPRDPAYNEQFF.

The chain is built from TRBV28 and TRBJ1-1. Germline V gene lookup returns CDR1 MDHEN and CDR2 SYDVKM. The CDR3 loop spans 11 amino acids. The chain's CDR3 is CASRANTEAFF.

The V call is TRBV11-2, the J call TRBJ2-7; without DNA, the TCRdb call of TRBD2 cannot be checked. Germline loops: CDR1 SGHAT, CDR2 FQNNGV. This CDR3 comprises 16 residues. CDR3 residues: CASTDDPSGAVYEQYF.

V and J are TRBV15 and TRBJ2-5. Germline-derived CDR1 and CDR2 are LNHNV and YYDKDF (reference sequence). CDR3 length: 14 residues. CDR3 loop: CATSRDAGPETQYF.

The V call is TRBV7-9, the J call TRBJ2-2. Looked up from germline, CDR1 is SEHNR and CDR2 is FQNEAQ (reference sequence). This CDR3 has 13 residues. Here the CDR3 reads CASSFKNTGELFF.

The gene calls are TRBV28 and TRBJ2-7; TCRdb reports TRBD1, a call that lacks DNA to check it against. The V gene's germline CDR1 is MDHEN and CDR2 SYDVKM. The CDR3 length is 12 residues. The CDR3 region is CASNKDRYEQYF.

V is TRBV7-9 and J is TRBJ2-5; the D call from TCRdb, TRBD1, cannot be confirmed without DNA. The CDR3 extends over 12 amino acids. Germline lookup yields CDR1 SEHNR and CDR2 FQNEAQ (reference sequence). Here the CDR3 reads CAGGVSQETQYF.

The CDR3 sequence: CASSRGQGGMNEQFF. This chain links TRBV12-3 or TRBV12-4 with TRBJ2-1; absent DNA, TCRdb's TRBD1 call cannot be checked. The CDR3 length is 15 residues.

The chain carries TRBV7-8 and TRBJ1-4; TCRdb's D gene call, TRBD1, goes unchecked for lack of DNA. The CDR3 runs 20 residues. The V gene's germline CDR1 is SGHVS and CDR2 FQNEAQ. The CDR3 loop is CASSLLERTSRIATNEKLFF.

V is TRBV12-3 or TRBV12-4 and J is TRBJ2-3; no DNA is available, so the TRBD1 call from TCRdb remains unchecked. This CDR3 region has 18 residues. The CDR3 is CASKSLAGIGNAGHTQYF.

V is TRBV6-1 and J is TRBJ1-1; the D call from TCRdb, TRBD1, cannot be confirmed without DNA. Germline loops: CDR1 MNHNS, CDR2 SASEGT. This CDR3 spans 14 amino acids. CDR3 protein: CASSRDRGNTEAFF.

V and J are TRBV3-1 and TRBJ2-7; checking the TCRdb D call of TRBD2 is not possible without DNA. Germline assignment: CDR1 LGHDT and CDR2 YNNKEL (reference sequence). The CDR3 is 17 residues long. The CDR3 region is CASSQSGGGKISYEQYF.

The chain recombines TRBV10-3 with TRBJ2-7; checking the TCRdb D call of TRBD1 is not possible without DNA. The germline gives CDR1 ENHRY, CDR2 SYGVKD. CDR3 length equals 16 residues. The chain's CDR3 is CAISPGPGQGVDEQYF.

The chain has TRBV6-2 or TRBV6-3 and TRBJ1-6. The CDR3 sequence is 14 residues long. Germline loops: CDR1 MNHEY, CDR2 SVGEGT. CDR3 in amino acids: CASSYGIAFSPLHF.

This chain links TRBV5-1 with TRBJ2-2. Germline V gene lookup returns CDR1 SGHRS and CDR2 YFSETQ. The CDR3 loop spans 13 amino acids. The CDR3 here is CASSIEATGELFF.

The J gene is TRBJ2-7, the V gene TRBV28; checking the TCRdb D call of TRBD1 is not possible without DNA. The CDR3 sequence is 16 residues long. CDR1 MDHEN and CDR2 SYDVKM come from the germline V gene. This CDR3 is CASSLEGQGAAHEQYF.

The CDR3 spells CASTTEPNSGANVLTF. The chain uses TRBV5-1 and TRBJ2-6. CDR1 and CDR2 from the germline V gene are SGHRS and YFSETQ. The CDR3 is made up of 16 amino acids.

This chain links TRBV6-1 with TRBJ1-3; TCRdb outputs TRBD1, but without DNA this stays unchecked. The CDR3 totals 14 residues. Germline CDR1 is MNHNS and CDR2 is SASEGT. The CDR3 region is CASSLTGQGNTIYF.

This chain connects TRBV12-3 or TRBV12-4 to TRBJ2-1; TCRdb proposes TRBD2, but this gene call is untestable without DNA. The CDR3 runs to 15 residues. The CDR3 protein is CASSPGLAGHNEQFF.

This chain connects TRBV20-1 to TRBJ2-2; TCRdb proposes TRBD1, but this gene call is untestable without DNA. Germline V gene lookup returns CDR1 DFQATT and CDR2 SNEGSKA (reference sequence). The CDR3 is 17 residues long. The CDR3 sequence: CSALDSRRGSNTGELFF.

J is TRBJ2-7 and V is TRBV6-1; no DNA is available, so the TRBD2 call from TCRdb remains unchecked. The CDR3 is 18 residues long. Germline CDR1 and CDR2: MNHNS and SASEGT. The CDR3 sequence is CASTALGAGGPVLHRQYF.

The chain has TRBV3-1 and TRBJ2-7; TCRdb's D call, TRBD2, is unchecked because there is no DNA. The germline V gene encodes CDR1 LGHDT and CDR2 YNNKEL (reference sequence). This CDR3 contains 15 residues. CDR3 region: CASTLGGLPTYEQYF.

The rearrangement joins TRBV28 to TRBJ1-5. The CDR3 has 17 residues. Germline values: CDR1 MDHEN, CDR2 SYDVKM. CDR3 sequence: CASRPPAGGGSNQPQHF.

This rearrangement joins TRBV27 to TRBJ2-2; there is no DNA to check the TCRdb D call of TRBD1. The CDR3 covers 17 residues. CDR1 is MNHEY, CDR2 SMNVEV, per germline (reference sequence). CDR3 sequence reads: CASSLTGATLNTGELFF.